Here is one T cell receptor beta chain with its context. Other DNA sequences within the sample encode an identical CDR3. The repertoire was sequenced with immunoSEQ multiplex PCR; TCRdb's copy has only in-frame clones and lacks some. Of roughly 1,600,000 clones in the sample, approximately 98.5% were seen once. These data are taken from a study of shared clonotypes between healthy human individuals. Trimming removed 0 bases at V and 1 base at J, with 6 bases between. Germline loops: CDR1 LGHNA, CDR2 YSLEER. This CDR3 has 15 amino acids. Donors comprised healthy HIV-negative adults lacking recent acute infections or vaccinations. Nashville, Tennessee was home to all donors, who were Caucasian adults.

J is TRBJ2-2 and V is TRBV4-3, with D perhaps TRBD1 or TRBD2 (5 bases each). Sequences were obtained from naive CD4+ T cells sorted from blood. The sample's subset: CD45RA+ positively selected. This TCR came from a young man in good health. This chain's CDR3 is CASSQEGRNTGELFF. CDR3 nucleotides: TGCGCCAGCAGCCAAGAGGGACGGAACACCGGGGAGCTGTTTTTT.